The rows below give T cell receptor beta chains drawn from one sample of a study of CD8 T cells in Susac syndrome. TCRdb reprocessed the immunoSEQ multiplex PCR reads with MiXCR, giving one entry per CDR3 protein. This repertoire shows about 150,000 distinct CDR3 sequences, roughly 94% found once; its top ten account for around 0.21%. Sample: CD8+ T cells from PBMCs. These receptors originate from a human donor with multiple sclerosis. Both conserved end residues are part of each CDR3. Fields, in order: D gene, clone size, J gene, V gene, CDR3 DNA, CDR3 protein. The D gene is left open where the match is weak. Part of the rows lack a size; the others show once, few, many or a class for expanded clones.

d_call: TRBD2
clone_size: .
j_call: TRBJ2-7
v_call: TRBV4-1
cdr3_nt: TGCGCCAGCAGCCAAGGACCGGGGGGCTACGAGCAGTACTTC
cdr3_aa: CASSQGPGGYEQYF

d_call: TRBD1
clone_size: .
j_call: TRBJ1-5
v_call: TRBV15
cdr3_nt: TGTGCCACCGCGGGACAGGGGATCAATCAGCCCCAGCATTTT
cdr3_aa: CATAGQGINQPQHF

d_call: TRBD1
clone_size: .
j_call: TRBJ2-6
v_call: TRBV9
cdr3_nt: TGTGCCAGCAGCGTAGCGGGACAGGGAGGCTCTGGGGCCAACGTCCTGACTTTC
cdr3_aa: CASSVAGQGGSGANVLTF

d_call: .
clone_size: .
j_call: TRBJ1-2
v_call: TRBV29-1
cdr3_nt: TGCAGCGTCGTCGGGGGGGACAACTATGGCTACACCTTC
cdr3_aa: CSVVGGDNYGYTF

d_call: .
clone_size: .
j_call: TRBJ1-1
v_call: TRBV9
cdr3_nt: TGTGCCAGCAGCCCAAGTGGCAGTGAAGCTTTCTTT
cdr3_aa: CASSPSGSEAFF

d_call: TRBD1
clone_size: few
j_call: TRBJ2-2
v_call: TRBV5-6
cdr3_nt: TGTGCCAGCAGCCCCCGGACAGGTAACACCGGGGAGCTGTTTTTT
cdr3_aa: CASSPRTGNTGELFF

d_call: .
clone_size: .
j_call: TRBJ2-2
v_call: TRBV2
cdr3_nt: TGTGCCAGCTGGGGCAACGGGGAGCTGTTTTTT
cdr3_aa: CASWGNGELFF

d_call: TRBD1
clone_size: .
j_call: TRBJ2-2
v_call: TRBV15
cdr3_nt: TGTGCCACCAGCAGAGTTGAGACAGGGGCCGGGGAGCTGTTTTTT
cdr3_aa: CATSRVETGAGELFF

d_call: .
clone_size: .
j_call: TRBJ2-5
v_call: TRBV20-1
cdr3_nt: TGCAGTGCTAGGGTGGCACAGGAGACCCAGTACTTC
cdr3_aa: CSARVAQETQYF

d_call: TRBD2
clone_size: .
j_call: TRBJ2-2
v_call: TRBV9
cdr3_nt: TGTGCCAGCAGCCACCCCGTTAGCGGGGCGAACACCGGGGAGCTGTTTTTT
cdr3_aa: CASSHPVSGANTGELFF

d_call: .
clone_size: .
j_call: TRBJ1-1
v_call: TRBV15
cdr3_nt: TGTGCCACCAGCATTACAGGCAACACTGAAGCTTTCTTT
cdr3_aa: CATSITGNTEAFF

d_call: .
clone_size: .
j_call: TRBJ2-1
v_call: TRBV14
cdr3_nt: TGTGCCAGCAGTTATAGCAGCAATGAGCAGTTCTTC
cdr3_aa: CASSYSSNEQFF

d_call: .
clone_size: .
j_call: TRBJ1-2
v_call: TRBV18
cdr3_nt: TGTGCCAGCTCACCACTCCTTATCTTC
cdr3_aa: CASSPLLIF

d_call: .
clone_size: .
j_call: TRBJ2-1
v_call: TRBV25-1
cdr3_nt: TGTGCCAGCAGTGGCCCCGCAGGGATTAGCTACAATGAGCAGTTCTTC
cdr3_aa: CASSGPAGISYNEQFF

d_call: .
clone_size: .
j_call: TRBJ2-1
v_call: TRBV2
cdr3_nt: TGTGCCAGCAGTGAAGAGCCAGGACTCCTGAGGAATGAGCAGTTCTTC
cdr3_aa: CASSEEPGLLRNEQFF

d_call: TRBD1
clone_size: .
j_call: TRBJ2-1
v_call: TRBV20-1
cdr3_nt: TGCAGTGCTAGAGCCGGGACAGTGGGTATGGTCGAGCAGTTCTTC
cdr3_aa: CSARAGTVGMVEQFF

d_call: .
clone_size: .
j_call: TRBJ2-7
v_call: TRBV15
cdr3_nt: TGTGCCACCAGCGGGATATTCACTGAGTCCTACGAGCAGTACTTC
cdr3_aa: CATSGIFTESYEQYF

d_call: .
clone_size: once
j_call: TRBJ2-7
v_call: TRBV7-9
cdr3_nt: TGTGCCAGCAGCAAAGCAGGGAGATACGAGCAGTACTTC
cdr3_aa: CASSKAGRYEQYF

d_call: .
clone_size: .
j_call: TRBJ2-5
v_call: TRBV15
cdr3_nt: TGTGCCACCAGCAGAGCGAAGGGAACCCAAGAGACCCAGTACTTC
cdr3_aa: CATSRAKGTQETQYF

d_call: .
clone_size: .
j_call: TRBJ2-7
v_call: TRBV20-1
cdr3_nt: TGCAGTGCTAGAGAAACAGCAGATTACGAGCAGTACTTC
cdr3_aa: CSARETADYEQYF

d_call: .
clone_size: .
j_call: TRBJ1-5
v_call: TRBV29-1
cdr3_nt: TGCAGCGTTGGGGGGCTTAACAACAATCAGCCCCAGCATTTT
cdr3_aa: CSVGGLNNNQPQHF

d_call: .
clone_size: .
j_call: TRBJ2-1
v_call: TRBV11-2
cdr3_nt: TGTGCCAGCAGCTATCGGGGTGAGCAGTTCTTC
cdr3_aa: CASSYRGEQFF

d_call: .
clone_size: .
j_call: TRBJ1-1
v_call: TRBV27
cdr3_nt: TGTGCCTGCCGAGGGCCGAACACTGAAGCTTTCTTT
cdr3_aa: CACRGPNTEAFF

d_call: .
clone_size: once
j_call: TRBJ2-5
v_call: TRBV7-9
cdr3_nt: TGTGCCAGCAGCCCCTGGAGCGCGAAGTACCAAGAGACCCAGTACTTC
cdr3_aa: CASSPWSAKYQETQYF

d_call: TRBD1
clone_size: .
j_call: TRBJ1-2
v_call: TRBV9
cdr3_nt: TGTGCCAGCAGCGTAGCGGGGGTCAGGACAGGAGGTTTATATGGCTACACCTTC
cdr3_aa: CASSVAGVRTGGLYGYTF

d_call: .
clone_size: .
j_call: TRBJ2-7
v_call: TRBV7-9
cdr3_nt: TGTGCCAGCAGCCCCTCGTCGGGGGCCAATGCCTACGAGCAGTACTTC
cdr3_aa: CASSPSSGANAYEQYF

d_call: .
clone_size: .
j_call: TRBJ2-3
v_call: TRBV29-1
cdr3_nt: TGCAGCCCCTCGGCAGATACGCAGTATTTT
cdr3_aa: CSPSADTQYF

d_call: TRBD1
clone_size: .
j_call: TRBJ2-1
v_call: TRBV30
cdr3_nt: TGTGCCGCGAACAGGGGAAATCACTTCTTC
cdr3_aa: CAANRGNHFF

d_call: TRBD2
clone_size: .
j_call: TRBJ2-1
v_call: TRBV29-1
cdr3_nt: TGCAGCGCCCCGGGGTCTAGCGGCTACAATGAGCAGTTCTTC
cdr3_aa: CSAPGSSGYNEQFF

d_call: TRBD1
clone_size: .
j_call: TRBJ2-1
v_call: TRBV28
cdr3_nt: TGTGCCAGCATCGAAAGGGGACAGCATGAGCAGTTCTTC
cdr3_aa: CASIERGQHEQFF

d_call: .
clone_size: .
j_call: TRBJ1-1
v_call: TRBV18
cdr3_nt: TGTGCCAGCTCACCAGACGACACTGAAGCTTTCTTT
cdr3_aa: CASSPDDTEAFF

d_call: .
clone_size: .
j_call: TRBJ1-1
v_call: TRBV15
cdr3_nt: TGTGCCACCAGCAGAGTTTCGGGGTGGGGGACTACGGAGGCTGAAGCTTTCTTT
cdr3_aa: CATSRVSGWGTTEAEAFF

d_call: .
clone_size: .
j_call: TRBJ2-7
v_call: TRBV7-9
cdr3_nt: TGTGCCAGCAGCTTAGCCGGGCTTAACTACGAGCAGTACTTC
cdr3_aa: CASSLAGLNYEQYF